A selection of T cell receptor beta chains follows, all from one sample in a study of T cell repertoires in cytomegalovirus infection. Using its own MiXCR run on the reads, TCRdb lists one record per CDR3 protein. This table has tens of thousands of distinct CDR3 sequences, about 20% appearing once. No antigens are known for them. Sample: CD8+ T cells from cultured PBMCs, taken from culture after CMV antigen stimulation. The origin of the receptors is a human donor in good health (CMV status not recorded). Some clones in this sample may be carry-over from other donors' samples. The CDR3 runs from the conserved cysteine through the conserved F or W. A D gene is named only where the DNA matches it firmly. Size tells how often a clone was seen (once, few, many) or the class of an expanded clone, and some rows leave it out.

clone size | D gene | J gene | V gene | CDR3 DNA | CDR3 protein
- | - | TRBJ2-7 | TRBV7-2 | TGTGCCAGCAGCTTACCGGCGAGCTCCTACGAGCAGTACTTC | CASSLPASSYEQYF
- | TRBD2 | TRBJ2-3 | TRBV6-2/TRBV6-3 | TGTGCCAGCAGTCCTTCCATAGCGGGGGTTACGCAGTATTTT | CASSPSIAGVTQYF
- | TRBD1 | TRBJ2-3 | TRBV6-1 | TGTGCCAGCTCCTGGGGGACAGGGGGGGATACGCAGTATTTT | CASSWGTGGDTQYF
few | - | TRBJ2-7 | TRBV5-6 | TGTGCCAGCAGCCATCCGGACTGGAGCTCCTACGAGCAGTACTTC | CASSHPDWSSYEQYF
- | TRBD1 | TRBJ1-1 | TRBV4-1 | TGCGCCAGCAGCCAAGTGGGGACAGGGGTTTCCGTGGAAGCTTTCTTT | CASSQVGTGVSVEAFF
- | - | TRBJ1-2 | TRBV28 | TGTGCCAGCAGTTTCGGTCCTGCAGTCGGCTACACCTTC | CASSFGPAVGYTF
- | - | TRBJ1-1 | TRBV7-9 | TGTGCCAGCAGCCCCCCTACTACGAACACTGAAGCTTTCTTT | CASSPPTTNTEAFF
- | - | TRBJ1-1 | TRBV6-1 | TGTGCCAGCGGGCTTTTCGGTACTGAAGCTTTCTTT | CASGLFGTEAFF
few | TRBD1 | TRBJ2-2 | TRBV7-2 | TGTGCCATAACCGGGACAGCCAACACCGGGGAGCTGTTTTTT | CAITGTANTGELFF
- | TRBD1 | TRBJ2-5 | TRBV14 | TGTGCCAGCAGCCAGAACAGGGGGTTGGCGGAGACCCAGTACTTC | CASSQNRGLAETQYF
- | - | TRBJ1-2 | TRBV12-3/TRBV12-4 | TGTGCCAGCAACCCGGACGGGAACTATGGCTACACCTTC | CASNPDGNYGYTF
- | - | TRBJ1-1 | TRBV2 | TGTGCCAGCAGTGAGTCCCAAACCTTGAACACTGAAGCTTTCTTT | CASSESQTLNTEAFF